This entry lists 9 T cell receptor beta chains sequenced from one sample in a study of T cells in Graves' hyperthyroidism and ophthalmopathy. Amplification targeted TCR beta CDR3 regions from RNA transcripts. The HTBI set primed first-round TCR CDR3 RT-PCR. One entry per CDR3 protein results from TCRdb running MiXCR on the multiplex PCR reads. The sample lists about 410,000 distinct CDR3 sequences; more than 14% were seen once. The sample was blood. All receptors derive from a woman in her twenties or thirties with Graves' ophthalmopathy.

This clonotype was recorded at least ten times. The J gene is TRBJ2-7, the V gene TRBV7-8; D possibly corresponds to TRBD2 (5 bases). V lost 3 bases, J lost 1 base, and 7 bases lay in between. Germline CDR1 reads SGHVS; CDR2 reads FQNEAQ. This CDR3 spans 13 amino acids. Written as DNA, the CDR3 is TGTGCCAGCAGCTTTACGGGGTCCTACGAGCAGTACTTC. Its translation: CASSFTGSYEQYF.

This clonotype appeared many times. The rearrangement links TRBV12-5 to TRBJ1-1; possible D gene TRBD1, 5 bases. V was cut by 1 base and J by 0 bases, with 9 bases left in between. The CDR3 has 15 amino acids. Germline assignment: CDR1 LGHNT and CDR2 FRNRAP. As DNA, the CDR3 is TGTGCTAGTGGTTTGGGACAGAACATGAACACTGAAGCTTTCTTT. Protein sequence: CASGLGQNMNTEAFF.

This clonotype was counted many times. The V and J genes are TRBV3-1 and TRBJ1-1; perhaps TRBD1 as D (6 bases). V was cut by 2 bases and J by 4 bases, with 8 bases left in between. CDR1 is LGHDT, CDR2 YNNKEL, per germline (reference sequence). This CDR3 is built from 13 residues. The CDR3 loop is CASSQMDSTEAFF. The CDR3, as DNA: TGTGCCAGCAGCCAAATGGACAGCACTGAAGCTTTCTTT. Together with reference TRBV3-1 and TRBJ1-1, the CDR3 gives the full variable domain: DTAVSQTPKYLVTQMGNDKSIKCEQNLGHDTMYWYKQDSKKFLKIMFSYNNKELIINETVPNRFSPKSPDKAHLNLHINSLELGDSAVYFCASSQMDSTEAFFGQGTRLTVV.

The table lists this clonotype with many counts. V gene TRBV11-2 combines with J gene TRBJ2-2, with 7 bases aligning to TRBD2. This CDR3 comprises 17 residues. Germline V gene sequence: CDR1 SGHAT, CDR2 FQNNGV. Trimming at V came to 5 bases and at J to 7 bases, leaving 16 bases not matched to a gene. CDR3 coding DNA: TGTGCCAGCAGCGGTGGGAAGCGGGGTATAAGGAACGGGGAGCTGTTTTTT. Translated, it gives CASSGGKRGIRNGELFF.

The chain combines TRBV4-1 with TRBJ2-1, with a tentative D call TRBD2 (7 bases). The CDR3 is 15 residues long. Looked up from germline, CDR1 is MGHRA and CDR2 is YSYEKL. V lost 0 bases and J lost 8, with 14 bases in between. CDR3 sequence reads: CASSQDIRGAHEQFF. CDR3 coding DNA: TGCGCCAGCAGCCAAGATATCCGGGGGGCCCATGAGCAGTTCTTC.

This clonotype was counted only a few times. This chain uses TRBV24-1 with TRBJ2-2, with D unresolved. CDR1 KGHDR and CDR2 SFDVKD come from the germline V gene. This CDR3 spans 15 amino acids. Trimming took off 9 bases at V and 2 bases at J, with 15 bases between the two ends. Here the CDR3 reads CATSRESLNTGELFF. The CDR3 bases are TGTGCCACCTCTCGCGAAAGCCTAAACACCGGGGAGCTGTTTTTT.

This clonotype was counted only a few times. The V gene is TRBV14, the J gene TRBJ2-1; TRBD1 matches at 8 bases. This CDR3 comprises 16 residues. CDR1 and CDR2 from the germline V gene are SGHDN and FVKESK. The junction had 14 bases not matched to a gene; V was cut back by 7 bases and J by 6 bases. Here the CDR3 reads CASNPATGTGRNEQFF. The CDR3 bases are TGTGCCAGCAATCCAGCAACGGGGACAGGTCGCAATGAGCAGTTCTTC.

This clonotype showed up many times. The chain employs TRBV30 and TRBJ1-4; D gene ambiguous. The V end lost 4 bases, the J end lost 5 bases, and 5 bases lay between the germline ends. Germline V CDR1 and CDR2: GTSNPN, SVGIG (reference sequence). The CDR3 has 11 residues. CDR3 sequence (DNA): TGTGCCTGGAACAGAAATGAAAAACTGTTTTTT. Its protein is CAWNRNEKLFF.

This chain joins TRBV20-1 and TRBJ1-6; D uncertain. The CDR3 has 14 residues. Trimming stripped 2 bases from V and 7 bases from J, with 12 bases between. Germline V gene sequence: CDR1 DFQATT, CDR2 SNEGSKA (reference sequence). DNA for the CDR3: TGCAGTGCTAGAAAGATCCCAGCCAATTCACCCCTCCACTTT. Its translation is CSARKIPANSPLHF.